These 7 T cell receptor beta chains were sequenced from one sample in a study of cytomegalovirus exposure and HLA in healthy donors. The PCR ran on 60 Vbeta and 13 Jbeta primers. Profiled with immunoSEQ multiplex PCR; TCRdb holds only in-frame clones, not every one. This sample has about 170,000 clones, with around four fifths found just once. Sequencing used PBMCs. These TCRs come from a woman aged 45-60 years in good health and CMV-seropositive.

V usage is TRBV27 and J usage is TRBJ2-2; TRBD1 might be the D (6 bases). This CDR3 comprises 13 residues. The V end lost 7 bases, the J end lost 6 bases, and 12 bases lay between the germline ends. Germline V CDR1 and CDR2: MNHEY, SMNVEV (reference sequence). CDR3: CASTPNRAGELFF. The CDR3 DNA is TGTGCCAGCACTCCGAACAGGGCCGGGGAGCTGTTTTTT.

This sequence joins TRBV4-2 and TRBJ2-5, with TRBD2 matching 8 bases. Unmatched junction bases numbered 7, after V lost 0 bases and J lost 4 bases. The CDR3 loop spans 16 amino acids. CDR1 and CDR2 (germline): LGHNA, YNFKEQ. CDR3 loop: CASSQDAGLAAETQYF. The CDR3 nucleotides are TGTGCCAGCAGCCAAGACGCAGGACTAGCTGCAGAGACCCAGTACTTC.

The rearrangement uses TRBV5-4 and TRBJ2-1, with D perhaps TRBD2 (6 bases). The CDR3 totals 13 residues. Germline lookup yields CDR1 SGHNT and CDR2 YYREEE (reference sequence). V lost 0 bases, J lost 7 bases, and 8 bases lay in between. The CDR3 sequence: CASSLVGGNEQFF. Here the CDR3 DNA reads TGTGCCAGCAGCTTGGTCGGAGGGAATGAGCAGTTCTTC.

The V and J genes are TRBV11-3 and TRBJ1-2; D gene ambiguous. With 6 bases removed from V and 4 bases from J, the gap between germline ends came to 18 bases. Germline lookup yields CDR1 SGHNT and CDR2 YENEEA. This CDR3 contains 15 residues. CDR3 sequence: CASRTRIGRIYGYTF. CDR3 nucleotides: TGTGCCAGCAGGACTCGGATCGGGAGGATCTATGGCTACACCTTC.

This chain links TRBV19 with TRBJ1-1, with D maybe TRBD1 (6 bases). Trimming pared 3 bases from V and 3 bases from J, leaving 14 bases between. From germline, CDR1 is LNHDA and CDR2 SQIVND (reference sequence). This CDR3 spans 15 amino acids. The CDR3 coding sequence is TGTGCCAGTAGTATCTCTTGGGGGCGAGACACTGAAGCTTTCTTT. Translated: CASSISWGRDTEAFF.

V and J are TRBV28 and TRBJ1-2; perhaps TRBD1 as D (6 bases). V shed 8 bases and J shed 8 bases, with 15 bases lying between them. The CDR3 extends over 12 amino acids. Germline V CDR1 and CDR2: MDHEN, SYDVKM. CDR3 sequence: CASGGSQRGYTF. The CDR3 DNA is TGTGCCAGCGGGGGCAGCCAGAGGGGCTACACCTTC.

This clone has more than one count but fewer than ten. The V call is TRBV10-1, the J call TRBJ2-7, with 7 bases that match TRBD2. The trim removed 4 bases at V and 5 bases at J, leaving 5 bases unmatched. The CDR3 length is 13 residues. Germline V gene data show CDR1 as WNHNN and CDR2 as SYGVQD (reference sequence). In DNA, the CDR3 is TGCGCCAGCAGTGGGCGGGAGAGCCACGAGCAGTACTTC. Encoded protein: CASSGRESHEQYF.